The 20 T cell receptor beta chains below come from one sample, sequenced in a study of naive and memory T cell subsets. Two oligonucleotides, mixed equimolar, formed the beta constant-region primer covering TRBC1 and TRBC2. The ligated cDNA underwent four PCR rounds using SP2 and nested alpha and beta constant-region primers. TCRdb analysed the UMI-ligation and nested PCR reads with MiXCR anew, one entry per CDR3 protein. The sample lists 95,000 to 150,000 distinct CDR3 sequences; about 36% were seen once. Sample: central memory CD4+ T cells from blood. The receptor source for this set is a human donor in good health.

This clonotype has more than one count but fewer than ten. V gene TRBV20-1 combines with J gene TRBJ2-2, with unresolved D. The CDR3 is 12 residues long. Germline V gives CDR1 DFQATT, CDR2 SNEGSKA (reference sequence). V was shortened by 6 bases and J by 4 bases, with 9 bases between the two germline ends. This CDR3 reads CSARRTTGELFF. CDR3 in DNA: TGCAGTGCACGGCGGACCACCGGGGAGCTGTTTTTT.

This clonotype appeared a few times. This chain links TRBV18 with TRBJ2-7, with 7 bases fitting TRBD2. The trim removed 6 bases at V and 2 bases at J, leaving 13 bases unmatched. The germline V gene encodes CDR1 KGHSH and CDR2 LQKENI. The CDR3 contains 16 residues. The CDR3 region has the DNA TGTGCCAGCTCCCTGGGAGGGAGACTGGTTCCCTACGAGCAGTACTTC. This translates into CASSLGGRLVPYEQYF. The complete variable domain, with remaining parts taken from reference TRBV18 and TRBJ2-7, reads NAGVMQNPRHLVRRRGQEARLRCSPMKGHSHVYWYRQLPEEGLKFMVYLQKENIIDESGMPKERFSAEFPKEGPSILRIQQVVRGDSAAYFCASSLGGRLVPYEQYFGPGTRLTVT.

The V call is TRBV11-2, the J call TRBJ2-5; D possibly uses TRBD1 or TRBD2 (7 bases each). This CDR3 is built from 14 residues. Deletions cut 2 bases from V and 5 bases from J, with 12 bases between. Germline V gene lookup returns CDR1 SGHAT and CDR2 FQNNGV. CDR3 in DNA: TGTGCCAGCAGCTTATTCAGGGGGGGGGAGACCCAGTACTTC. Encoded protein: CASSLFRGGETQYF.

The V gene is TRBV20-1, the J gene TRBJ2-3; 8 nucleotides match TRBD2. From germline, CDR1 is DFQATT and CDR2 SNEGSKA (reference sequence). This CDR3 contains 15 residues. The V segment lost 0 bases and the J segment 4 bases; nucleotides outside the gene matches: 6. CDR3 sequence: CSARDPGGPADTQYF. The CDR3 coding sequence is TGCAGTGCTAGAGATCCGGGAGGGCCCGCAGATACGCAGTATTTT.

V is TRBV9 and J is TRBJ1-3, with D tentatively TRBD1 (5 bases). Trimming removed 2 bases from V and 10 bases from J, with 10 bases in between. The CDR3 has 12 residues. CDR1 and CDR2 (germline): SGDLS, YYNGEE. This CDR3 reads CASSVVGGTIYF. DNA of the CDR3: TGTGCCAGCAGCGTCGTTGGGGGGACCATATATTTT.

This clonotype has more than one count but fewer than ten. The chain carries TRBV28 and TRBJ2-7, with 11 positions matching TRBD1. J gave up 4 bases and V 6 bases, and 8 bases lay outside the gene matches. Germline CDR1 reads MDHEN; CDR2 reads SYDVKM. This CDR3 is 15 amino acids long. This CDR3 reads CASSRPGQGVYEQYF. The CDR3 DNA sequence: TGTGCCAGCAGCCGACCGGGACAGGGGGTTTACGAGCAGTACTTC.

The chain is built from TRBV6-6 and TRBJ2-7, with TRBD1 matching 7 bases. Trimming cost V 10 bases and J 4 bases; bases outside gene matches: 7. This CDR3 region has 12 residues. CDR1 and CDR2 from the germline V gene are MNHNY and SVGAGI (reference sequence). For the CDR3, the DNA is TGTGCCACCACCGGGACAGTTTACGAGCAGTACTTC. As protein: CATTGTVYEQYF.

This clonotype was picked up a small number of times. The chain links TRBV20-1 to TRBJ2-7, with 10 bases lining up with TRBD1. The trim removed 3 bases at V and 4 bases at J, leaving 6 bases unmatched. Germline-derived CDR1 and CDR2 are DFQATT and SNEGSKA (reference sequence). The CDR3 sequence is 14 residues long. The CDR3, as DNA: TGCAGTGCTAGGCCGACAGGGGGCTTATACGAGCAGTACTTC. Protein: CSARPTGGLYEQYF.

This clonotype was recorded a few times. The J gene is TRBJ2-1, the V gene TRBV20-1; 8 bases are a match to TRBD2. The CDR3 loop spans 15 amino acids. V shed 3 bases, J shed 10 bases, and the junction held 14 bases outside the gene matches. CDR1 and CDR2 from the germline V gene are DFQATT and SNEGSKA (reference sequence). The CDR3, as DNA: TGCAGTGCTAGTGATATACCGGGACTAGGGGGAGAGCAGTTCTTC. This gives the protein CSASDIPGLGGEQFF.

The chain employs TRBV7-9 and TRBJ2-3, with 7 bases fitting TRBD2. The CDR3 is 14 residues long. After removal of 3 bases from V and 6 bases from J, the junction contained 6 bases not matched to a gene. Per the germline V gene, CDR1 is SEHNR and CDR2 is FQNEAQ (reference sequence). CDR3: CASSFGGGPDTQYF. CDR3 DNA sequence: TGTGCCAGCAGCTTCGGGGGAGGGCCCGATACGCAGTATTTT.

The V call is TRBV28, the J call TRBJ1-3; 8 positions match TRBD1. V was pared by 3 bases and J by 7 bases, with 11 bases of the junction left unmatched. The V gene's germline CDR1 is MDHEN and CDR2 SYDVKM. This CDR3 is built from 16 residues. CDR3: CASSFNPVDRVNTIYF. In nucleotides, the CDR3 is TGTGCCAGCAGTTTTAACCCGGTGGACAGGGTGAACACCATATATTTT.

This clonotype was seen a single time. The rearrangement joins TRBV28 to TRBJ2-1, with 9 bases identical to TRBD1. The germline V gene has CDR1 MDHEN and CDR2 SYDVKM. The CDR3 spans 16 residues. Trimming took 6 bases from V and 1 from J; bases not matched to a gene: 7. This CDR3 is CASSLTGQGSYNEQFF. The CDR3 DNA is TGTGCCAGCAGCTTAACGGGACAGGGATCCTACAATGAGCAGTTCTTC.

The chain employs TRBV20-1 and TRBJ1-1; the D is unclear. Trimming stripped 4 bases from V and 0 bases from J, with 12 bases between. Germline CDR1 and CDR2: DFQATT and SNEGSKA (reference sequence). CDR3 length equals 14 residues. CDR3 DNA sequence: TGCAGTGCTACATACTGGGAATTGAACACTGAAGCTTTCTTT. Translation: CSATYWELNTEAFF.

The sample holds a few counts of this clonotype. The chain employs TRBV28 and TRBJ1-5, with D possibly TRBD1 on 5 matching bases. CDR3 length: 15 amino acids. The germline V gene encodes CDR1 MDHEN and CDR2 SYDVKM. Trimming took off 2 bases at V and 0 bases at J, with 8 bases between the two ends. The CDR3 here is CASSLHRLSNQPQHF. In DNA form, the CDR3 reads TGTGCCAGCAGTTTACACAGGCTTAGCAATCAGCCCCAGCATTTT.

The rearrangement joins TRBV20-1 to TRBJ2-7; D gene unclear. V lost 0 bases to trimming and J lost 2 bases, with 14 bases between them. The CDR3 extends over 15 amino acids. CDR1 is DFQATT and CDR2 is SNEGSKA in the germline V gene (reference sequence). The CDR3 is CSARERRSTPYEQYF. CDR3 nucleotides: TGCAGTGCTAGAGAGCGTAGGTCAACACCCTACGAGCAGTACTTC.

The sample holds many counts of this clonotype. This chain uses TRBV19 with TRBJ2-2; 12 bases map to TRBD1. The CDR3 is made up of 16 amino acids. J gave up 4 bases and V 3 bases, and 3 bases lay outside the gene matches. Germline CDR1 reads LNHDA; CDR2 reads SQIVND (reference sequence). The CDR3 region has the DNA TGTGCCAGTAGTATGGGACAGGGGGCAGGCACCGGGGAGCTGTTTTTT. Protein sequence: CASSMGQGAGTGELFF.

The chain couples TRBV11-3 to TRBJ2-3, with D tentatively TRBD1 or TRBD2 (7 bases each). Germline V gene data show CDR1 as SGHNT and CDR2 as YENEEA. Trimming took off 0 bases at V and 1 base at J, with 14 bases between the two ends. The CDR3 is 17 amino acids. Here the CDR3 DNA reads TGTGCCAGCAGCTTAGATGACAGGGCGGGAGGCACAGATACGCAGTATTTT. Translated, it gives CASSLDDRAGGTDTQYF.

The sample holds a few counts of this clonotype. The genes are TRBV7-2 and TRBJ2-1; the D is unclear. CDR1 is SGHTA and CDR2 is FQGNSA in the germline V gene. V lost 0 bases to trimming and J lost 0 bases, with 15 bases between them. This CDR3 is built from 18 residues. In DNA, the CDR3 is TGTGCCAGCAGCTTAGCGCTTCAGGTCGGCAGCTCCTACAATGAGCAGTTCTTC. Amino acids: CASSLALQVGSSYNEQFF.

This clonotype came up a few times. V gene TRBV20-1 combines with J gene TRBJ2-5, with TRBD2 as a possible D gene (7 bases). The V gene's germline CDR1 is DFQATT and CDR2 SNEGSKA (reference sequence). Trimming removed 3 bases from V and 5 bases from J, with 16 bases in between. The CDR3 contains 14 residues. In nucleotides, the CDR3 is TGCAGTGCTAGTAAAGGGGGGGAGCGGGAGACCCAGTACTTC. Its translation is CSASKGGERETQYF.

The chain couples TRBV28 to TRBJ2-5, with D possibly matching TRBD1 (6 bases). The V gene's germline CDR1 is MDHEN and CDR2 SYDVKM. CDR3 length: 11 amino acids. Deletions cut 11 bases from V and 5 bases from J, with 12 bases between. The CDR3 nucleotides are TGTGCCTCTAGGGGGTTCGAGACCCAGTACTTC. It is translated as CASRGFETQYF.